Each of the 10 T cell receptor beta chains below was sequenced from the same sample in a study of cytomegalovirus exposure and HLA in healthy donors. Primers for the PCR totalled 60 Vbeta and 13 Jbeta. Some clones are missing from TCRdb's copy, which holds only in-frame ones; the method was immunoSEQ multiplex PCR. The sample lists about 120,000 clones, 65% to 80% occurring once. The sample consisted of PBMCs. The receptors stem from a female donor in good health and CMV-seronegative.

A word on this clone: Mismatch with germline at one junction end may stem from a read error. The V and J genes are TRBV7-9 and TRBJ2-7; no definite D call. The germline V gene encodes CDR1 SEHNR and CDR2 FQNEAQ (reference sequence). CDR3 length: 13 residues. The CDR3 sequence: CSSSFDMRNEQYF. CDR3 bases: TGTTCCAGCAGCTTTGACATGAGAAACGAGCAGTACTTC.

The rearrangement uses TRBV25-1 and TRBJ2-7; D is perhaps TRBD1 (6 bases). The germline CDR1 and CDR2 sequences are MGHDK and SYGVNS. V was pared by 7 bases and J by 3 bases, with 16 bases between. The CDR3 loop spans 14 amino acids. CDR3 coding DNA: TGTGCCAGCAATTTCCGGGACACAAACTACGAGCAGTACTTC. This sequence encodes CASNFRDTNYEQYF.

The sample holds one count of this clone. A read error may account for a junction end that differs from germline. CDR3 DNA sequence: TGTGCCAGCAGCCAGACGGCAGGGGGCTACGATGAGCAGTTCTTC. Translation: CASSQTAGGYDEQFF. This chain uses TRBV7-2 with TRBJ2-1; 8 nucleotides agree with TRBD1. The CDR3 spans 15 residues. Germline-derived CDR1 and CDR2 are SGHTA and FQGNSA.

CDR3 nucleotides: TGTGCCAGCAGCTTAGGATCTGGATTAGCGGGTGCAGGCGGGGAGCTGTTTTTT. Translated: CASSLGSGLAGAGGELFF. The chain has TRBV13 and TRBJ2-2; 7 nucleotides match TRBD2. V lost 0 bases and J lost 7; bases outside the gene matches: 14. This CDR3 has 18 residues. Per the germline V gene, CDR1 is PRHDT and CDR2 is FYEKMQ (reference sequence). The variable domain in full, completed from reference TRBV13 and TRBJ2-2, reads AAGVIQSPRHLIKEKRETATLKCYPIPRHDTVYWYQQGPGQDPQFLISFYEKMQSDKGSIPDRFSAQQFSDYHSELNMSSLELGDSALYFCASSLGSGLAGAGGELFFGEGSRLTVL.

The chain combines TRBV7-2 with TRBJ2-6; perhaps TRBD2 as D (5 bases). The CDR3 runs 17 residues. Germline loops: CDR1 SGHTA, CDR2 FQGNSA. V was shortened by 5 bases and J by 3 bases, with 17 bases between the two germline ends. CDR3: CASSDPGLAGGANVLTF. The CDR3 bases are TGTGCCAGCAGCGACCCCGGGCTAGCAGGTGGGGCCAACGTCCTGACTTTC.

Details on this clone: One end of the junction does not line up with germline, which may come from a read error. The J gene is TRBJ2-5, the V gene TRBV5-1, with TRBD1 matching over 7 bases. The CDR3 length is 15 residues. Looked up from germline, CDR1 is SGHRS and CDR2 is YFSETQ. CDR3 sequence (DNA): TGCGCCAGCAGCCAGGGACAGACTTCCCAAGCGACCCAGTACTTC. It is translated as CASSQGQTSQATQYF.

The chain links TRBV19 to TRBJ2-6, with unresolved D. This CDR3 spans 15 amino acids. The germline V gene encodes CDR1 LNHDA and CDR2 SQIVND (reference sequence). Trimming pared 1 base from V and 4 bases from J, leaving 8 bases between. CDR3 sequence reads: CASSIGATGANVLTF. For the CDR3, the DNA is TGTGCCAGTAGTATAGGGGCAACCGGGGCCAACGTCCTGACTTTC.

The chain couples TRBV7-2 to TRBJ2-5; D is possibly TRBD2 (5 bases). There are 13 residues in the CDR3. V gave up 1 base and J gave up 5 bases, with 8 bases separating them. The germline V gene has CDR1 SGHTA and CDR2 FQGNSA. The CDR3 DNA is TGTGCCAGCAGCTTAGGTAGGAGGGAGACCCAGTACTTC. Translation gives CASSLGRRETQYF.

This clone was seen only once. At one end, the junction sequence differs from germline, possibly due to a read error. The CDR3 coding sequence is TGTGCCAGCCACAAGGGAGGAGGGGCTTCTTTTGGCTGCACCTTC. This gives the protein CASHKGGGASFGCTF. This chain connects TRBV6-5 to TRBJ1-2; tentative D call: TRBD1 (5 bases). The CDR3 length is 15 residues. Germline CDR1 and CDR2: MNHEY and SVGAGI.

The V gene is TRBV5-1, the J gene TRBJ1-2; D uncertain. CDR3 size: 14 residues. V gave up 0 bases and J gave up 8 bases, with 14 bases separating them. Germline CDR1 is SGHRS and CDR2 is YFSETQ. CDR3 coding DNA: TGCGCCAGCAGCTTGGCCGAAGGGAGGCACGGCTACACCTTC. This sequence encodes CASSLAEGRHGYTF.